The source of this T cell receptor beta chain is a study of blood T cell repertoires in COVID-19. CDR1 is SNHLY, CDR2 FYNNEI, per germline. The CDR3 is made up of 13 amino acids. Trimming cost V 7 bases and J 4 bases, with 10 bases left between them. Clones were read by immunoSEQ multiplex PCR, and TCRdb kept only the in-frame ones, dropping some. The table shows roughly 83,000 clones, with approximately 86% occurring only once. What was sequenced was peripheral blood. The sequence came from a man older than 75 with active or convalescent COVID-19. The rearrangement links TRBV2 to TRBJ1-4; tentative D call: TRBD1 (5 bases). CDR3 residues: CASNDSGNEKLFF. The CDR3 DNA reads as TGTGCCAGCAATGACAGCGGTAATGAAAAACTGTTTTTT.